A single TCR beta chain is shown here with its context. The target antigen is unknown. The CDR3 has 13 amino acids. J lost 8 bases, V lost 6 bases, and 8 bases had no gene match. Looked up from germline, CDR1 is MGHRA and CDR2 is YSYEKL. This entry is derived from a study of chemoradiotherapy in HPV16-positive cancers. Libraries were prepared by immunoSEQ multiplex PCR; TCRdb keeps only in-frame clonotypes and omits some of them. In the table there are 30,000 or so clones, roughly 80% of which are singletons. Study results and limitations: Non-HPV-specific T cells did not expand in tumors during treatment, whereas candidate HPV-specific clones and E7-related motifs did. The functional HPV-specific definition rests on just a couple of HPV16-positive patients.

This chain links TRBV4-1 with TRBJ1-2, with TRBD1 matching over 8 bases. This clonotype was obtained from a human donor with HPV-associated anogenital cancer. The material was blood, obtained from a patient who underwent chemoradiotherapy. CDR3 nucleotides: TGCGCCAGCAGACCGACAGGGGCGTGGGGCTACACCTTC. Translated: CASRPTGAWGYTF.